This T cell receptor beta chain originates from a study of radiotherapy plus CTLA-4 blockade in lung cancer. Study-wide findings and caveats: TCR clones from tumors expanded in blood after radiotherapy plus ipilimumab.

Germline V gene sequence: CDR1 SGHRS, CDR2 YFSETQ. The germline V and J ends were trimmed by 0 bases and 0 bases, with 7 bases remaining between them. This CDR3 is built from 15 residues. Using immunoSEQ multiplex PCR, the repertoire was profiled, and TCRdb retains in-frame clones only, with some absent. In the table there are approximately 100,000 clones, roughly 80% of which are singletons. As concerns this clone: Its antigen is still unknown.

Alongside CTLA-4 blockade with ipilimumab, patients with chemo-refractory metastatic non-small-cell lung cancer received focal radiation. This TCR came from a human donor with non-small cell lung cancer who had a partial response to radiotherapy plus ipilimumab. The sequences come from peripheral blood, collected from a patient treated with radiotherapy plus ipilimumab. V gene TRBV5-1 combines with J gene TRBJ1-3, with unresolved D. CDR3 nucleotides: TGCGCCAGCAGCTTGGTGGCGGTCTCTGGAAACACCATATATTTT. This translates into CASSLVAVSGNTIYF.